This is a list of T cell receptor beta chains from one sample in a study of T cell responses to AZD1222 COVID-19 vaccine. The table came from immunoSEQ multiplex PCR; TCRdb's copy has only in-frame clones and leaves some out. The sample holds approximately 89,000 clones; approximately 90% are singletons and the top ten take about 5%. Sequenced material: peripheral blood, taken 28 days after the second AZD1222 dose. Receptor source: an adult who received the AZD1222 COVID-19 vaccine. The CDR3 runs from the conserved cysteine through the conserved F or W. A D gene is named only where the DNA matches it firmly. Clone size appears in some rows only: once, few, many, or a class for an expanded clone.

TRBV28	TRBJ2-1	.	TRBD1	TGTGCCAGCACCCCGGCCCGGGGACAGAGGTACAATGAGCAGTTCTTC	CASTPARGQRYNEQFF
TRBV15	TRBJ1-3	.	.	TGTGCCACCAGGAGAGATGGGTGGGGACACAACTCTGGAAACACCATATATTTT	CATRRDGWGHNSGNTIYF
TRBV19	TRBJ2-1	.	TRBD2	TGTGCCAGTAGTATAACGGGACTAGAAGTCCATGAGCAGTTCTTC	CASSITGLEVHEQFF
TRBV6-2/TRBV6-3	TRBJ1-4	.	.	TGTGCCAGCAGTTACTGGGTTAGCGCAAGCGAAAAACTGTTTTTT	CASSYWVSASEKLFF
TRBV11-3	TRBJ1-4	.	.	TGTGCCAGCAGCTTAGAGAGAGAAAATGAAAAACTGTTTTTT	CASSLERENEKLFF
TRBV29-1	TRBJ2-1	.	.	TGCAGCTATAACCTGGGGCCTTCCTCGTACAATGAGCAGTTCTTC	CSYNLGPSSYNEQFF
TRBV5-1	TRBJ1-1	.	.	TGCGCCAGCAGCTTGGCCGGACAGTGGGGGAACACTGAAGCTTTCTTT	CASSLAGQWGNTEAFF
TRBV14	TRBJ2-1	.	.	TGTGCCAGTCGTCTTCGGGCCTACAATGAGCAGTTCTTC	CASRLRAYNEQFF
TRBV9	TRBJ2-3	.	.	TGTGCCAGCAGCTTTGGGGGGCCCGGCACAGATACGCAGTATTTT	CASSFGGPGTDTQYF
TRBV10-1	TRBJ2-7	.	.	TGCGCCAGCAGTGAGTCTTGGGGTCAGACTGGCGAGCAGTACTTC	CASSESWGQTGEQYF
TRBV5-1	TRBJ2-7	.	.	TGCGCCAGCAGCCCGGACCGATACGAGCAGTACTTC	CASSPDRYEQYF
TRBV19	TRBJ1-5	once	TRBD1	TGTGCCAGTAGTCCGGACAGGAGTAGCAATCAGCCCCAGCATTTT	CASSPDRSSNQPQHF
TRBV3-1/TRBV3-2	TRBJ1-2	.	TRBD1	TGTGCCAGCAGCCAGGGACAGGGCAAAAACTATGGCTACACCTTC	CASSQGQGKNYGYTF
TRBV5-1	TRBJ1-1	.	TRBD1	TGCGCCAGCAGCTTGCAGGGGGCGAGCGGCACTGAAGCTTTCTTT	CASSLQGASGTEAFF
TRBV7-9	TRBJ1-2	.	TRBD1	TGTGCCAGCAGCTTAGATGGGACAGTCTATGGCTACACCTTC	CASSLDGTVYGYTF
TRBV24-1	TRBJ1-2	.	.	TGTGCCACCCTATTTCTTGCGGGCTACACCTTC	CATLFLAGYTF
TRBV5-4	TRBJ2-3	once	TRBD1	TGTGCCAGCAGCCGGACAGGGGACAGCACAGATACGCAGTATTTT	CASSRTGDSTDTQYF
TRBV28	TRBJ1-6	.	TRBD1	TGTGCCAGCAGTTCTTACCAGGGGGCGCCGGGTTCACCCCTCCACTTT	CASSSYQGAPGSPLHF
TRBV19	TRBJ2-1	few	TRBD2	TGTGCCAGTAGTGGCCCACCACTAGCGGGGGGCTCAAATGAGCAGTTCTTC	CASSGPPLAGGSNEQFF
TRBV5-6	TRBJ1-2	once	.	TGTGCCAGCAGTTCCTATGACCGACCTTCCTATGGCTACACCTTC	CASSSYDRPSYGYTF
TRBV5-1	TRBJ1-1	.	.	TGCGCCAGCAGCTTGGAAGGCGCAGGGTCGGACACTGAAGCTTTCTTT	CASSLEGAGSDTEAFF
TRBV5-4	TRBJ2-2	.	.	TGTGCCAGCAGACTTGACGGCGCGGGCGGGGAGCTGTTTTTT	CASRLDGAGGELFF
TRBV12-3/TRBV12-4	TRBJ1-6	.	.	TGTGCCAGCAGTTTTGGGGGTGGATCACCCCTCCACTTT	CASSFGGGSPLHF
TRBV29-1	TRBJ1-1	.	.	TGCAGCGCCACCCCCCGGGGGGACACTGAAGCTTTCTTT	CSATPRGDTEAFF
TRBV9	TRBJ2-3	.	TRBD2	TGTGCCAGCAGAGTACCGGGACTAGCGGGAGAACAGACTAGCACAGATACGCAGTATTTT	CASRVPGLAGEQTSTDTQYF
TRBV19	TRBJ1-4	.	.	TGTGCCAGTAGTATAGATCTGAGGGGTCTCCAAGGAAAACTGTTTTTT	CASSIDLRGLQGKLFF
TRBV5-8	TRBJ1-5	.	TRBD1	TGTGCCAGCAGCCGGGACAGAGGGCAGCCCCAGCATTTT	CASSRDRGQPQHF
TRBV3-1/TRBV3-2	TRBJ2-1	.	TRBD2	TGTGCCAGCAGCCAAGATTCCAGCGGGGGTCGGCGGGAGCAGTTCTTC	CASSQDSSGGRREQFF
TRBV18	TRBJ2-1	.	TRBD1	TGTGCCAGCTCACTCACAGGGGACCTATACAATGAGCAGTTCTTC	CASSLTGDLYNEQFF
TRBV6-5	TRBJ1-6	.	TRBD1	TGTGCCAGCAGTCGAACAGGGGTTAATTCACCCCTCCACTTT	CASSRTGVNSPLHF
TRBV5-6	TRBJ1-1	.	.	TGTGCCAGCAGCTCTGCCCGTAGGGCTTTCTTT	CASSSARRAFF
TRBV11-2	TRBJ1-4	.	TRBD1	TGTGCCAGCAGCTCCCCGGACAGGGATGAAAAACTGTTTTTT	CASSSPDRDEKLFF
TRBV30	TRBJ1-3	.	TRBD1	TGTGCCTGGTTGGGACAGTCCTTCTCTGGAAACACCATATATTTT	CAWLGQSFSGNTIYF
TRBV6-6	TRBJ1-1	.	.	TGTGCCAGCAGGGGCCCGGCCCAAAACACTGAAGCTTTCTTT	CASRGPAQNTEAFF
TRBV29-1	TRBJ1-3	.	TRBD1	TGCAGCGTTGAGACAGGGTCGGACACCATATATTTT	CSVETGSDTIYF
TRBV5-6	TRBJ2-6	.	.	TGTGCCAGCAGCTTGGAGGGGATCCCAGGGGGGGCCAACGTCCTGACTTTC	CASSLEGIPGGANVLTF
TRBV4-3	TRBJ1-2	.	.	TGCGCCAGCAGCCAAGTAGGGGGGGATGTCAACTATGGCTACACCTTC	CASSQVGGDVNYGYTF
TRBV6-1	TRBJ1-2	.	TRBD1	TGTGCCAGCAGTGAAGCGTCGGACAGGGGTCTCTATGGCTACACCTTC	CASSEASDRGLYGYTF
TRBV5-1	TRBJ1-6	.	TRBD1	TGCGCCAGCAGCTTGGAGGGACAGGGGACTTCACCCCTCCACTTT	CASSLEGQGTSPLHF
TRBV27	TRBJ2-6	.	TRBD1	TGTGCCAGTCCTAGACGGACAGGGAGCTCTGGGGCCAACGTCCTGACTTTC	CASPRRTGSSGANVLTF
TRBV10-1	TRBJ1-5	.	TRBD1	TGCGCCTGCAATATCCTACAGGGGAGCAATCAGCCCCAGCATTTT	CACNILQGSNQPQHF
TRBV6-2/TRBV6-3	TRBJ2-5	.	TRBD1	TGTGCCAGCAGTTATTCGGACAGGGGCAGTGGAGAGACCCAGTACTTC	CASSYSDRGSGETQYF
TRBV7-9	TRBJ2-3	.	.	TGTGCCAGCACCCCTCCCGCCCGCACAGATACGCAGTATTTT	CASTPPARTDTQYF
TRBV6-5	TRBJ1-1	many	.	TGTGCCAGCAGTTACTTTGGGGGATCCACTGAAGCTTTCTTT	CASSYFGGSTEAFF
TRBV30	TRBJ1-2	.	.	TGTGCCTGGAGTGTCCCCGGGAAACAGCGGCTTGGGGGCTACACCTTC	CAWSVPGKQRLGGYTF
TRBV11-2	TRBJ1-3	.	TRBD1	TGTGCCAGCAGACCCTTAGACAGGGTGGTATCTGGAAACACCATATATTTT	CASRPLDRVVSGNTIYF
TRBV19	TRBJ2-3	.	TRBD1	TGTGCCAGTAGTAGGGACAGGGAGAGGCATACGCAGTATTTT	CASSRDRERHTQYF
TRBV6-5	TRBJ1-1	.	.	TGTGCCAGCAGTTACTCGAGCCAGGGTAACACTGAAGCTTTCTTT	CASSYSSQGNTEAFF
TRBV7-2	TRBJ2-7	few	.	TGTGCCAGCAGCTCTAGCGAAGGCTACGAGCAGTACTTC	CASSSSEGYEQYF